A selection of T cell receptor beta chains follows, all from one sample in a study of blood T cell repertoires in COVID-19. Generated by immunoSEQ multiplex PCR, the TCRdb table keeps only in-frame clones and is missing some. The sample lists fewer than 90,000 clones; about 85% were seen once. Sample: peripheral blood. The source is a man in his sixties or seventies with active COVID-19. Both conserved end residues are part of each CDR3. Each record gives: V gene, J gene, D gene, clone size, CDR3 DNA, CDR3 protein. A D gene is named only where the DNA matches it firmly. Clone size is stated in some rows and not others, as once, few, many or a class when expanded.

TRBV3-1/TRBV3-2	TRBJ2-5	NA	NA	TGTGCCAGCCTAGGCCGGGGGGAGACCCAGTACTTC	CASLGRGETQYF
TRBV24-1	TRBJ2-5	TRBD2	NA	TGTGCCACCAGTGCCCGAACTAGCGGGAGGGCCAGAGAGACCCAGTACTTC	CATSARTSGRARETQYF
TRBV5-1	TRBJ1-2	NA	NA	TGCGCCAGCAGCTTGGGCGGGGGCTACACCTTC	CASSLGGGYTF
TRBV10-3	TRBJ2-7	TRBD2	NA	TGTGCCATCAGTGAGGGGGCCCTAGCGGGAGGGTTCCACGAGCAGTACTTC	CAISEGALAGGFHEQYF
TRBV29-1	TRBJ2-5	NA	NA	TGCAGCGCTCAGACGGGCGGGGAGACCCAGTACTTC	CSAQTGGETQYF
TRBV5-5	TRBJ2-7	TRBD1	NA	TGTGCCAGCAGCTTACGACAGGGGGCGGGTGAGCAGTACTTC	CASSLRQGAGEQYF
TRBV19	TRBJ2-3	NA	NA	TGTGCCAGTAGTCCCCCCGGGGGAGGCACAGATACGCAGTATTTT	CASSPPGGGTDTQYF
TRBV5-4	TRBJ2-5	NA	NA	TGTGCCAGCAGCTTGAGGGGGGGTGGGTCGGAGACCCAGTACTTC	CASSLRGGGSETQYF
TRBV30	TRBJ1-2	NA	NA	TGTGCCTGGAGTGTTGGGGGGTATGGCTACACCTTC	CAWSVGGYGYTF
TRBV30	TRBJ1-3	NA	NA	TGTGCGAAGACGGGGGGTTATCCCGGAAACACCATATATTTT	CAKTGGYPGNTIYF
TRBV3-1/TRBV3-2	TRBJ2-7	NA	NA	TGTGCCAGCAGCCCAGGTCCTAGCCCCTCCTACGAGCAGTACTTC	CASSPGPSPSYEQYF
TRBV2	TRBJ1-4	NA	NA	TGTGCCAGCCAGGGGAGGGGGGCAACTAATGAAAAACTGTTTTTT	CASQGRGATNEKLFF
TRBV5-1	TRBJ2-7	TRBD1	NA	TGCGCCAGCAGCTTGGGAGGACAGGCCCTAAGGGCTAAGCAGTACTTC	CASSLGGQALRAKQYF
TRBV9	TRBJ2-7	TRBD2	once	TGTGCCAGCAGCGCGGGGGGACTAGCGGGAGGGAATTACGAGCAGTACTTC	CASSAGGLAGGNYEQYF
TRBV30	TRBJ1-5	NA	NA	TGTGCCTGGAGTGGCGGTGGCAGCAATCAGCCCCAGCATTTT	CAWSGGGSNQPQHF
TRBV3-1/TRBV3-2	TRBJ2-1	NA	NA	TGTGCCAGCAGCCCCGGGGACTCCTACAATGAGCAGTTCTTC	CASSPGDSYNEQFF
TRBV11-2	TRBJ1-1	NA	NA	TGTGCCAGCAGCTGGGGCAGGGGTTCGGGAGAAGCTTTCTTT	CASSWGRGSGEAFF
TRBV10-3	TRBJ1-2	NA	NA	TGTGCCATCAGTGATCCCCAGGGCCTTAACTATGGCTACACCTTC	CAISDPQGLNYGYTF
TRBV30	TRBJ1-2	TRBD1	NA	TGTGCCTGGATGGGACAGGTACGGGGCTACACCTTC	CAWMGQVRGYTF
TRBV7-9	TRBJ2-3	NA	NA	TGTGCCAGCAGCCCACAGGCTGATACGCAGTATTTT	CASSPQADTQYF
TRBV11-2	TRBJ2-7	NA	NA	TGTGCCAGCAGCCCCCTGGGAGGAGGGGTGTACGAGCAGTACTTC	CASSPLGGGVYEQYF
TRBV18	TRBJ2-1	TRBD2	NA	TGTGCCAGCTCACGAGCGACTAGCGGGGGCCTCTACAATGAGCAGTTCTTC	CASSRATSGGLYNEQFF
TRBV6-5	TRBJ2-7	NA	NA	TGTGCCAGCATGGGGGGAAGCTCCTACGGGCAGTACTTC	CASMGGSSYGQYF
TRBV21-1	TRBJ2-3	NA	NA	TGTGCCAGCAGCAAAGCGGGGGAGGGGTGGACAGATACGCAGTATTTT	CASSKAGEGWTDTQYF
TRBV6-5	TRBJ2-3	NA	NA	TGTGCCAGCACCCCTCCCACAGATACGCAGTATTTT	CASTPPTDTQYF
TRBV6-2/TRBV6-3	TRBJ1-4	NA	NA	TGTGCCAGCAGCCCTACTAGCCGGCAAGCTAATGAAAAACTGTTTTTT	CASSPTSRQANEKLFF
TRBV3-1/TRBV3-2	TRBJ2-4	NA	NA	TGTGCCAGCAGCCAAGATCCTAGCTTCTCAAACATTCAGTACTTC	CASSQDPSFSNIQYF
TRBV7-6	TRBJ1-1	TRBD1	NA	TGTGCCAGCAGCCGCCCGACAGGGGGCCTGAACACTGAAGCTTTCTTT	CASSRPTGGLNTEAFF
TRBV7-2	TRBJ2-1	TRBD2	NA	TGTGCCAGCAAAATAGCGGGAGGGGACGGTGAGCAGTTCTTC	CASKIAGGDGEQFF
TRBV27	TRBJ2-4	TRBD2	NA	TGTGCCAGCGGGGCTAGCGGTTGGAACATTCAGTACTTC	CASGASGWNIQYF
TRBV11-2	TRBJ1-2	NA	once	TGTGCCAGCAGTCCAGACAGTAACTATGGCTACACCTTC	CASSPDSNYGYTF
TRBV12-3/TRBV12-4	TRBJ2-4	TRBD1	NA	TGTGCCAGCAGTTCCGGGACAGGGAGGAAGCGGTACTTC	CASSSGTGRKRYF
TRBV19	TRBJ2-7	TRBD2	NA	TGTGCCAGTAGTATCCTAGCGGGAGGTTACGAGCAGTACTTC	CASSILAGGYEQYF
TRBV19	TRBJ1-2	NA	NA	TGTGCCAGTAGTATGGCCACGGGAGGAAACTATGGCTACACCTTC	CASSMATGGNYGYTF
TRBV12-3/TRBV12-4	TRBJ2-7	NA	NA	TGTGCCAGCAGTTTCGGGGTAACCTACGAGCAGTACTTC	CASSFGVTYEQYF
TRBV27	TRBJ2-7	TRBD1	NA	TGTGCCAGCGCACGACAGGGTACCCCCTACGAGCAGTACTTC	CASARQGTPYEQYF
TRBV28	TRBJ2-2	TRBD2	NA	TGTGCCAGCAGCCCACACGGACTAGCGGGCGGGACCGGGGAGCTGTTTTTT	CASSPHGLAGGTGELFF
TRBV4-1	TRBJ1-4	TRBD1	NA	TGCGCCAGCAGCCAACAGCGGACAGGGGGCTCCGGTGAAAAACTGTTTTTT	CASSQQRTGGSGEKLFF
TRBV2	TRBJ2-3	NA	NA	TGTGCCAGCGTCCCGGGGCGGGGATACACAGATACGCAGTATTTT	CASVPGRGYTDTQYF
TRBV30	TRBJ2-5	TRBD2	NA	TGTGCCTGGAGTGGGGGGGAGGGACAAGAGACCCAGTACTTC	CAWSGGEGQETQYF
TRBV6-6	TRBJ1-1	NA	NA	TGTGCCAGCAGCCCTCACGGGTACATGAACACTGAAGCTTTCTTT	CASSPHGYMNTEAFF
TRBV4-1	TRBJ2-7	NA	NA	TGCGCCAGCAGCCAAGATTATCTTTCCGACGAGCAGTACTTC	CASSQDYLSDEQYF
TRBV11-3	TRBJ2-7	NA	NA	TGTGCCAGCAGCCCTAACTACGAGCAGTACTTC	CASSPNYEQYF
TRBV11-3	TRBJ2-3	NA	NA	TGTGCCAGCAGCTCCCACACAGATACGCAGTATTTT	CASSSHTDTQYF
TRBV6-5	TRBJ1-2	NA	NA	TGTGCCAGCAGTTACTCGGGGGGGGCATGGACCTATGGCTACACCTTC	CASSYSGGAWTYGYTF
TRBV6-4	TRBJ2-2	TRBD2	NA	TGTGCCAGCAGTGATGCGGGAGCGAACACCGGGGAGCTGTTTTTT	CASSDAGANTGELFF
TRBV4-2	TRBJ2-5	TRBD1	NA	TGTGCCAGCAGCCCGAGGGCCAGGGGGTACCAAGAGACCCAGTACTTC	CASSPRARGYQETQYF
TRBV11-2	TRBJ2-7	TRBD1	NA	TGTGCCAGCGCCCCACAGGGGTACGAGCAGTACTTC	CASAPQGYEQYF
TRBV10-3	TRBJ2-1	TRBD2	NA	TGTGCCACCCGTGGGGGGGAGGGCCGCAATGAGCAGTTCTTC	CATRGGEGRNEQFF
TRBV6-2/TRBV6-3	TRBJ2-1	NA	NA	TGTGCCAGCAGTTACTCTAATGGTCCTCGGGAGCGCTCCTACAATGAGCAGTTCTTC	CASSYSNGPRERSYNEQFF
TRBV6-2/TRBV6-3	TRBJ2-2	TRBD1	NA	TGTGCCAGCAGCACCCTCGGACAGGGGCGGACCGGGGAGCTGTTTTTT	CASSTLGQGRTGELFF
TRBV6-5	TRBJ2-3	TRBD2	NA	TGTGCCAGCAGCCAAAGGACGGGAGGGGTAGATACGCAGTATTTT	CASSQRTGGVDTQYF
TRBV6-6	TRBJ2-3	TRBD1	NA	TGTGCCAGCAGCCCATGGGAAGGGGGCGCGACAGATACGCAGTATTTT	CASSPWEGGATDTQYF